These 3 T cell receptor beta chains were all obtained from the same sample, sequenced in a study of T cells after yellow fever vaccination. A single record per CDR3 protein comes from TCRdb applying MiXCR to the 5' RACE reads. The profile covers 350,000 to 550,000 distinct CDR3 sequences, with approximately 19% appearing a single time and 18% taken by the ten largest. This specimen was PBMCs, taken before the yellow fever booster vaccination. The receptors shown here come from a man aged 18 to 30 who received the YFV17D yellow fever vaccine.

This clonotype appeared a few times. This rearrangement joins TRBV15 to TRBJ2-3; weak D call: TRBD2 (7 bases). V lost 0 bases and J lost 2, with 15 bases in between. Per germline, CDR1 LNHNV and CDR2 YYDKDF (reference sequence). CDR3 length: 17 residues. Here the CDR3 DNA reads TGTGCCACCAGCAGAGATGGTTCGGGGGGCTCCACAGATACGCAGTATTTT. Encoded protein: CATSRDGSGGSTDTQYF.

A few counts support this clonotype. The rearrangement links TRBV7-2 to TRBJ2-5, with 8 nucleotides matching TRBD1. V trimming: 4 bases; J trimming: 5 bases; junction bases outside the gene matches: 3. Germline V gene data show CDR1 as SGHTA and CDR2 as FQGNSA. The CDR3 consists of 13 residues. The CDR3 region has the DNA TGTGCCAGCAGCTCCAGACAGGGGGAGACCCAGTACTTC. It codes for CASSSRQGETQYF.

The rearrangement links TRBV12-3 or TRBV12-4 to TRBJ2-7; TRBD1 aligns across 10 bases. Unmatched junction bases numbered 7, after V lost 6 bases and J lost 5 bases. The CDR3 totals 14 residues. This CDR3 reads CASSYDRGQDEQYV. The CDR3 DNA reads TGTGCCAGCAGCTACGACAGGGGGCAGGACGAGCAGTACGTC.